This T cell receptor beta chain is drawn from a study of blood T cell repertoires in COVID-19. The wider study: Sites in the United States, Italy and Spain provided acute and convalescent COVID-19 samples. T cells, B-cell-depleted T cells, or PBMCs supplied cDNA or gDNA.

The CDR3 extends over 13 amino acids. Per the germline V gene, CDR1 is SGHNT and CDR2 is YYREEE (reference sequence). Trimming took 2 bases from V and 7 from J, leaving 10 bases between them. As processed by the authors: Nucleated cell counts were estimated from reference gene primer amplification. Clones were sequenced by immunoSEQ multiplex PCR, and TCRdb holds only the in-frame ones, with some missing. The DNA gave D and trimming, while V, J and clone size come from that table. The sample shows 110,000 or so clones, over 70% of them seen only once. The sequence derives from a man in his fifties with acute or convalescent COVID-19. The chain couples TRBV5-4 to TRBJ1-5; TRBD1 might be the D (5 bases). Sequences were obtained from peripheral blood. The CDR3 nucleotides read TGTGCCAGCAGCTTAGCGGGGGAGCAGCCCCAGCATTTT. This translates into CASSLAGEQPQHF.